The clone carrying this T cell receptor beta chain was seen a single time. Trimming pared 5 bases from V and 8 bases from J, leaving 9 bases between. This CDR3 comprises 12 residues. Authors' analysis steps: Quantification of nucleated cells was approximated via reference gene primer amplification. Here immunoSEQ multiplex PCR was the method, and the copy in TCRdb shows in-frame clones only, minus some. That table supplies the V and J calls and clone size; D and trimming were determined from the DNA. The sample has 25,000 to 35,000 clones, around nine tenths seen once. This entry belongs to a study of blood T cell repertoires in COVID-19. About the research overall: From the United States, Italy and Spain came samples of acute and convalescent COVID-19.

This sequence originates from a man in his 70s with active COVID-19. The sequenced material came from peripheral blood. The genes are TRBV12-3 or TRBV12-4 and TRBJ1-4, with unresolved D. The CDR3 nucleotides read TGTGCCAGCAGTCTTAGAACGGAAAAACTGTTTTTT. Its translation is CASSLRTEKLFF.